Below, 17 T cell receptor beta chains from the same sample are listed, as sequenced in a study of shared clonotypes between healthy human individuals. Sequenced by immunoSEQ multiplex PCR; TCRdb stores in-frame clones only, minus some. Counted here are approximately 840,000 clones, just over 95% occurring once; the ten biggest clones make up around 0.25%. CD45RO negativity and positive selection for CCR7 defined naive CD8 cells, a population that excluded terminally differentiated effector memory CD45RA+ cells. The sequenced material came from naive CD8+ T cells sorted from blood. The receptors come from a man younger than 40 in good health.

The V call is TRBV5-6, the J call TRBJ2-3, with D possibly being TRBD2 (5 bases). V gave up 3 bases and J gave up 2 bases, with 19 bases separating them. CDR1 is SGHDT and CDR2 is YYEEEE in the germline V gene. The CDR3 extends over 17 amino acids. As DNA, the CDR3 is TGTGCCAGCAGCTCCCGCCGGGTTGGCGGGTTCACAGATACGCAGTATTTT. It encodes CASSSRRVGGFTDTQYF.

The chain joins TRBV7-3 to TRBJ1-2; D possibly corresponds to TRBD1 (6 bases). Trimming shortened V by 2 bases and J by 4 bases, and 8 bases separated the two germline ends. Germline V lookup: CDR1 SGHTA, CDR2 FQGTGA. This CDR3 is 13 amino acids long. The CDR3 coding sequence is TGTGCCAGCAGCTTAGGACAGCGCTATGGCTACACCTTC. Residues: CASSLGQRYGYTF.

V is TRBV6-5 and J is TRBJ2-7; no firm D call. CDR3 length equals 15 residues. The V end was cut by 2 bases, the J end by 2 bases, with 13 bases between. The germline CDR1 and CDR2 sequences are MNHEY and SVGAGI. As DNA, the CDR3 is TGTGCCAGCAGTTACAATACGGGTCGCCCCTACGAGCAGTACTTC. Translating it yields CASSYNTGRPYEQYF.

This chain uses TRBV27 with TRBJ2-7; 8 nucleotides align to TRBD1. CDR3 length equals 16 residues. V lost 5 bases, J lost 3 bases, and 12 bases stayed unmatched. Germline assignment: CDR1 MNHEY and CDR2 SMNVEV (reference sequence). In DNA form, the CDR3 reads TGTGCCAGCAGTCCCTCGACAGGGGAAGTAAGCTACGAGCAGTACTTC. This sequence encodes CASSPSTGEVSYEQYF.

This chain uses TRBV29-1 with TRBJ1-1, with unresolved D. Trimming pared 2 bases from V and 6 bases from J, leaving 7 bases between. The CDR3 has 11 amino acids. Germline CDR1 is SQVTM and CDR2 is ANQGSEA. The CDR3 DNA reads TGCAGCGTTGAAACTTTGGCTGAAGCTTTCTTT. Its translation is CSVETLAEAFF.

This rearrangement joins TRBV27 to TRBJ2-7; a weak D match, TRBD2 (5 bases). Trimming left V 5 bases short and J 7 bases short, with 9 bases between. Germline V gene lookup returns CDR1 MNHEY and CDR2 SMNVEV (reference sequence). This CDR3 spans 11 amino acids. CDR3 nucleotide sequence: TGTGCCAGCAGTCGCTCGGGAGAGCAGTACTTC. The encoded protein is CASSRSGEQYF.

In regard to this clone: This CDR3 is also generated by other DNA sequences in the sample. This chain joins TRBV4-3 and TRBJ2-7, with TRBD1 matching 9 bases. The CDR3 length is 14 residues. V trimming: 4 bases; J trimming: 3 bases; junction bases outside the gene matches: 4. Germline CDR1 reads LGHNA; CDR2 reads YSLEER. The CDR3 loop is CASSLGQGRYEQYF. The CDR3 region has the DNA TGCGCCAGCAGCCTGGGACAGGGTCGCTACGAGCAGTACTTC.

The chain joins TRBV27 to TRBJ1-5; 7 nucleotides align to TRBD1. Germline V CDR1 and CDR2: MNHEY, SMNVEV (reference sequence). After removal of 4 bases from V and 7 bases from J, the junction contained 7 bases not matched to a gene. The CDR3 covers 14 residues. In nucleotides, the CDR3 is TGTGCCAGCAGTTCAACAGGGGCGGGGCAGCCCCAGCATTTT. The encoded protein is CASSSTGAGQPQHF.

The chain joins TRBV21-1 to TRBJ2-2; TRBD2 reflects the table's D call only, with no check against the DNA. TRBV21-1 is given as a pseudogene. This CDR3 region has 18 residues. CDR3 bases: TGTGCCAGCAGGGGGACTAGCGAACCCGGGACGGGCACCGGGGAGCTGTTTTTT. This gives the protein CASRGTSEPGTGTGELFF.

This clone showed up just once. The chain has TRBV7-9 and TRBJ1-2, with 9 bases that match TRBD1. V shed 4 bases and J 7 bases; nucleotides not matched to a gene: 16. Germline V CDR1 and CDR2: SEHNR, FQNEAQ (reference sequence). The CDR3 covers 17 residues. DNA for the CDR3: TGTGCCAGCAGCTCCCTCTACCCCGACAGGGGGGGAGCTGGCTACACCTTC. Translating gives CASSSLYPDRGGAGYTF.

This clone was observed a single time. The V gene is TRBV7-6, the J gene TRBJ2-7; D gene uncertain. Trimming removed 5 bases at V and 3 bases at J, with 8 bases between. The CDR3 consists of 12 residues. CDR1 and CDR2 (germline): SGHVS, FNYEAQ. CDR3 bases: TGTGCCAGCAGCCCCACGCACTACGAGCAGTACTTC. Its protein is CASSPTHYEQYF.

V is TRBV5-5 and J is TRBJ2-1, with 12 bases lining up with TRBD2. CDR1 is SGHKS and CDR2 is YYEKEE in the germline V gene (reference sequence). The CDR3 length is 15 residues. J was trimmed by 8 bases and V by 7 bases; bases with no gene match: 10. CDR3 in DNA: TGTGCCAGCGTACGACTAGCGGGAGCTTGGGATGAGCAGTTCTTC. Translation: CASVRLAGAWDEQFF.

The chain has TRBV7-9 and TRBJ2-7; D is perhaps TRBD2 (5 bases). The CDR3 has 16 residues. V dropped 5 bases and J dropped 0 bases, with 17 bases sitting between them. Germline lookup yields CDR1 SEHNR and CDR2 FQNEAQ (reference sequence). The CDR3 nucleotides read TGTGCCAGCAGCCCTAGCTCTCCATTAACCTCCTACGAGCAGTACTTC. Translation: CASSPSSPLTSYEQYF.

The V and J genes are TRBV10-1 and TRBJ2-3, with D perhaps TRBD1 or TRBD2 (5 bases each). Trimming removed 2 bases at V and 6 bases at J, with 12 bases between. CDR1 and CDR2 (germline): WNHNN, SYGVQD (reference sequence). This CDR3 spans 14 amino acids. CDR3 residues: CASSEGTPMDTQYF. The CDR3 DNA sequence: TGCGCCAGCAGTGAGGGGACCCCCATGGATACGCAGTATTTT.

The chain employs TRBV9 and TRBJ2-1; 9 bases fit TRBD1. The length of the CDR3 is 15 residues. CDR1 is SGDLS and CDR2 is YYNGEE in the germline V gene. Trimming cost V 0 bases and J 8 bases; bases outside gene matches: 6. CDR3 residues: CASSVAGTGWDEQFF. The CDR3 region has the DNA TGTGCCAGCAGCGTAGCTGGGACAGGGTGGGATGAGCAGTTCTTC.

The V call is TRBV6-5, the J call TRBJ2-3, with 9 bases fitting TRBD1. Germline V gene sequence: CDR1 MNHEY, CDR2 SVGAGI. This CDR3 contains 15 residues. Trimming at V came to 8 bases and at J to 6 bases, leaving 12 bases not matched to a gene. The DNA for the CDR3 is TGTGCCAGCCACACGGCCGGACAGGGGTTGGATACGCAGTATTTT. Amino acids: CASHTAGQGLDTQYF.

The table lists this clone with a count of one. The chain uses TRBV13 and TRBJ2-6; D is undetermined. V was trimmed by 5 bases and J by 3 bases, leaving 11 bases between them. The CDR3 spans 15 residues. Germline assignment: CDR1 PRHDT and CDR2 FYEKMQ (reference sequence). CDR3 sequence: CASSLRFGGANVLTF. The CDR3 coding sequence is TGTGCCAGCAGCCTACGGTTCGGTGGGGCCAACGTCCTGACTTTC.